The 19 T cell receptor beta chains in this list originate from one sample, sequenced in a study of shared clonotypes between healthy human individuals. The naive CD8 population came from CD45RO-negative cells selected for CCR7, without terminally differentiated effector memory CD45RA+ cells. Generated by immunoSEQ multiplex PCR, the TCRdb table keeps only in-frame clones and is missing some. The sample shows some 2,100,000 clones, about 92% of them seen only once. The specimen sequenced was naive CD8+ T cells from PBMCs. The receptors originated from a man between 18 and 29 years old in good health. Some clones in this sample may be carry-over from other donors' samples.

The chain combines TRBV30 with TRBJ2-7; 11 bases agree with TRBD2. The CDR3 has 16 residues. The germline CDR1 and CDR2 sequences are GTSNPN and SVGIG (reference sequence). Trimming at V came to 0 bases and at J to 4 bases, leaving 8 bases not matched to a gene. This CDR3 reads CAWSVLFLAGGYEQYF. The CDR3 DNA follows: TGTGCCTGGAGTGTACTGTTTCTAGCGGGGGGATACGAGCAGTACTTC. The full variable domain, in which reference TRBV30 and TRBJ2-7 provide the parts outside the CDR3, is SQTIHQWPATLVQPVGSPLSLECTVEGTSNPNLYWYRQAAGRGLQLLFYSVGIGQISSEVPQNLSASRPQDRQFILSSKKLLLSDSGFYLCAWSVLFLAGGYEQYFGPGTRLTVT.

The rearrangement joins TRBV14 to TRBJ1-1; no clear D gene. V shed 5 bases and J shed 5 bases, with 9 bases lying between them. The length of the CDR3 is 12 residues. Germline V CDR1 and CDR2: SGHDN, FVKESK. The CDR3 sequence is CASSARWTEAFF. The CDR3 DNA is TGTGCCAGCAGCGCGCGGTGGACTGAAGCTTTCTTT.

The CDR3 region is CSVLLWGKAEAFF. CDR3 DNA: TGCAGCGTTCTCCTCTGGGGGAAGGCTGAAGCTTTCTTT. The V call is TRBV29-1, the J call TRBJ1-1, with D perhaps TRBD1 (5 bases). V was shortened by 5 bases and J by 6 bases, with 16 bases between the two germline ends. The germline gives CDR1 SQVTM, CDR2 ANQGSEA. The CDR3 covers 13 residues.

J is TRBJ1-2 and V is TRBV30, with D possibly matching TRBD1 (6 bases). Trimming left V 2 bases short and J 6 bases short, with 19 bases between. The V gene's germline CDR1 is GTSNPN and CDR2 SVGIG (reference sequence). The CDR3 is 15 residues long. In DNA form, the CDR3 reads TGTGCCTGGAGTTCCCCTAGTGGGGGCGCGGATGGCTACACCTTC. It encodes CAWSSPSGGADGYTF.

The rearrangement uses TRBV7-8 and TRBJ1-1; a possible D gene is TRBD1 (5 bases). This CDR3 has 17 residues. Looked up from germline, CDR1 is SGHVS and CDR2 is FQNEAQ. The V end was cut by 4 bases, the J end by 0 bases, with 18 bases between. The CDR3 protein is CASSSKAGQTMNTEAFF. The CDR3, as DNA: TGTGCCAGCAGCTCCAAGGCCGGACAAACAATGAACACTGAAGCTTTCTTT. Full variable domain (remainder filled in from reference TRBV7-8 and TRBJ1-1): GAGVSQSPRYKVAKRGQDVALRCDPISGHVSLFWYQQALGQGPEFLTYFQNEAQLDKSGLPSDRFFAERPEGSVSTLKIQRTQQEDSAVYLCASSSKAGQTMNTEAFFGQGTRLTVV.

CDR3 region: CASSFGEKLFF. The DNA of the CDR3 is TGTGCCAGCAGCTTCGGGGAAAAACTGTTTTTT. The rearrangement links TRBV7-2 to TRBJ1-4; D is unclear. Per germline, CDR1 SGHTA and CDR2 FQGNSA. The CDR3 runs to 11 residues. Trimming shortened V by 3 bases and J by 8 bases, and 4 bases separated the two germline ends.

V usage is TRBV7-9 and J usage is TRBJ1-4; D call uncertain. The CDR3 has 12 residues. Trimming pared 11 bases from V and 4 bases from J, leaving 11 bases between. CDR1 SEHNR and CDR2 FQNEAQ come from the germline V gene (reference sequence). The chain's CDR3 is CACRKGNEKLFF. DNA for the CDR3: TGTGCCTGTCGGAAGGGTAATGAAAAACTGTTTTTT. Variable domain in full (rest from reference TRBV7-9 and TRBJ1-4): DTGVSQNPRHKITKRGQNVTFRCDPISEHNRLYWYRQTLGQGPEFLTYFQNEAQLEKSRLLSDRFSAERPKGSFSTLEIQRTEQGDSAMYLCACRKGNEKLFFGSGTQLSVL.

This chain uses TRBV27 with TRBJ2-1; unclear D gene. Germline V gene sequence: CDR1 MNHEY, CDR2 SMNVEV (reference sequence). The CDR3 contains 14 residues. Trimming pared 3 bases from V and 7 bases from J, leaving 13 bases between. The CDR3 here is CASSFFQVDNEQFF. DNA for the CDR3: TGTGCCAGCAGTTTTTTCCAGGTTGATAATGAGCAGTTCTTC.

The gene calls are TRBV6-5 and TRBJ2-1; a weak D match, TRBD2 (6 bases). Per the germline V gene, CDR1 is MNHEY and CDR2 is SVGAGI. Deletions cut 6 bases from V and 0 bases from J, with 12 bases between. This CDR3 contains 15 residues. The CDR3 region has the DNA TGTGCCAGCAGCTACGGACTACACTCCTACAATGAGCAGTTCTTC. Translating it yields CASSYGLHSYNEQFF.

The V and J genes are TRBV7-9 and TRBJ1-2, with 7 bases identical to TRBD1. The length of the CDR3 is 13 residues. The germline gives CDR1 SEHNR, CDR2 FQNEAQ (reference sequence). V was pared by 2 bases and J by 4 bases, with 1 base of the junction left unmatched. The CDR3 protein is CASSLTGAYGYTF. The CDR3 coding sequence is TGTGCCAGCAGCTTAACAGGGGCCTATGGCTACACCTTC. Based on the CDR3 plus reference TRBV7-9 and TRBJ1-2, the full variable domain is DTGVSQNPRHKITKRGQNVTFRCDPISEHNRLYWYRQTLGQGPEFLTYFQNEAQLEKSRLLSDRFSAERPKGSFSTLEIQRTEQGDSAMYLCASSLTGAYGYTFGSGTRLTVV.

This clone appeared a single time. The chain uses TRBV30 and TRBJ2-7, with TRBD1 identical over 8 bases. Germline trimming cut 5 bases from V and 1 base from J; bases unmatched to any gene: 4. This CDR3 contains 13 residues. Germline CDR1 and CDR2: GTSNPN and SVGIG (reference sequence). The CDR3 coding sequence is TGTGCCTGGGAAACAGGGGGTTCCTACGAGCAGTACTTC. Amino acid sequence: CAWETGGSYEQYF.

V usage is TRBV9 and J usage is TRBJ1-1; D gene uncertain. Per germline, CDR1 SGDLS and CDR2 YYNGEE. V lost 0 bases and J 1 base, leaving 10 bases between the germline ends. The CDR3 has 15 residues. The CDR3 loop is CASSVAGRTNTEAFF. In nucleotides, the CDR3 is TGTGCCAGCAGCGTAGCAGGCCGAACGAACACTGAAGCTTTCTTT. The entire variable domain, with the rest obtained from reference TRBV9 and TRBJ1-1, is as follows: DSGVTQTPKHLITATGQRVTLRCSPRSGDLSVYWYQQSLDQGLQFLIQYYNGEERAKGNILERFSAQQFPDLHSELNLSSLELGDSALYFCASSVAGRTNTEAFFGQGTRLTVV.

The chain is built from TRBV15 and TRBJ1-6; D remains unclear. CDR1 LNHNV and CDR2 YYDKDF come from the germline V gene (reference sequence). This CDR3 spans 15 amino acids. V lost 0 bases, J lost 3 bases, and 6 bases lay in between. The CDR3 protein is CATSREHSYNSPLHF. CDR3 DNA: TGTGCCACCAGCAGAGAACACAGCTATAATTCACCCCTCCACTTT.

The V gene is TRBV29-1, the J gene TRBJ2-5; D is undetermined. The V and J ends lost 4 bases and 0 bases respectively, with 9 bases between them. The germline CDR1 and CDR2 sequences are SQVTM and ANQGSEA. CDR3 length: 13 amino acids. The CDR3 DNA is TGCAGCGTTGTTCCAGAAAACCAAGAGACCCAGTACTTC. It encodes CSVVPENQETQYF.

The V call is TRBV6-1, the J call TRBJ2-7; no clear D gene. This CDR3 contains 13 residues. V dropped 8 bases and J dropped 6 bases, with 17 bases sitting between them. The germline V gene encodes CDR1 MNHNS and CDR2 SASEGT. The CDR3 sequence: CASELVPWAEQYF. CDR3 in DNA: TGTGCCAGCGAGTTAGTTCCATGGGCCGAGCAGTACTTC.

DNA for the CDR3: TGTGCCTGGAGTAGGCCCGGGGCGGTCACTGAAGCTTTCTTT. Protein: CAWSRPGAVTEAFF. The genes are TRBV30 and TRBJ1-1; possible D gene TRBD1, 5 bases. CDR3 length: 14 amino acids. Per the germline V gene, CDR1 is GTSNPN and CDR2 is SVGIG (reference sequence). With 2 bases removed from V and 4 bases from J, the gap between germline ends came to 14 bases.

The chain couples TRBV29-1 to TRBJ2-1; D is uncertain. Germline CDR1 is SQVTM and CDR2 is ANQGSEA. This CDR3 has 12 amino acids. V was pared by 7 bases and J by 5 bases, with 12 bases between. The CDR3 sequence is CSGKTRHNEQFF. As DNA, the CDR3 is TGCAGCGGGAAAACTCGACACAATGAGCAGTTCTTC.

V gene TRBV9 combines with J gene TRBJ2-5, with no clear D. CDR3 length: 16 residues. The V end was cut by 0 bases, the J end by 5 bases, with 17 bases between. Germline CDR1 is SGDLS and CDR2 is YYNGEE. The chain's CDR3 is CASSVGWSIARETQYF. The CDR3 nucleotides read TGTGCCAGCAGCGTAGGATGGTCTATCGCGCGGGAGACCCAGTACTTC.

This clone showed up just once. The rearrangement joins TRBV2 to TRBJ1-4; a possible D gene is TRBD1 (6 bases). Germline V gene lookup returns CDR1 SNHLY and CDR2 FYNNEI. This CDR3 is 15 amino acids long. The V gene lost 6 bases and the J gene lost 10 bases, with 21 bases spanning the gap. The CDR3 DNA reads as TGTGCCAGCAGCGGCCCGGGACACGACCAGTCAAAACTGTTTTTT. Protein: CASSGPGHDQSKLFF.